This T cell receptor (beta chain) was retrieved from a study of CD8+ T cells in alopecia areata. Whole-study findings and limits: Clonality was higher in lesional than normal scalp, especially in alopecia totalis/universalis.

It was cDNA, reverse transcribed from extracted RNA, that served as the sequencing template. Sequencing was performed with immunoSEQ multiplex PCR; in TCRdb, only in-frame clones are kept and a portion is missing. This table holds about 100,000 clones, approximately 63% found once. On this clone itself: Its antigen is still unknown.

Treatment denoted: oral pan-JAK inhibitor, 5-10 mg twice daily. The TCR originated in a human donor with alopecia areata. Source: CD8+ T cells sorted from blood, taken at approximately week 60, from a patient treated with tofacitinib.

The CDR3, as DNA: TGTGCCAGCAGTGTCCAGGGGAACTATGGCTACACCTTC. It encodes CASSVQGNYGYTF. The V and J genes are TRBV25-1 and TRBJ1-2; D might be TRBD1 (6 bases). V was shortened by 4 bases and J by 2 bases, with 8 bases between the two germline ends. The CDR3 is 13 amino acids. The germline V gene encodes CDR1 MGHDK and CDR2 SYGVNS.